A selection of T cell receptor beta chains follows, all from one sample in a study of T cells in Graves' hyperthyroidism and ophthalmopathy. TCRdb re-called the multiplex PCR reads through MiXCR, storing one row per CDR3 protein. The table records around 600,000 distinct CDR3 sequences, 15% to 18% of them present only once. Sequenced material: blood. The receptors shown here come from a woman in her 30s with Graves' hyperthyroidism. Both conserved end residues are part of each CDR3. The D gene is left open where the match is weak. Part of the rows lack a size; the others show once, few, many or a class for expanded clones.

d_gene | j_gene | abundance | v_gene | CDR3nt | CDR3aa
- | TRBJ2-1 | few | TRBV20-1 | TGCAGTGCTAGACTAGCGCGGAATGACCCGGTGTTCCCCAATGAGCAGTTCTTC | CSARLARNDPVFPNEQFF
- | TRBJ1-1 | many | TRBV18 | TGTGCCAGCTCACCACTAAGCTCAACTGAAGCTTTCTTT | CASSPLSSTEAFF
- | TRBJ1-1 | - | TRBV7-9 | TGTGCCAGCAGCTCAGTGTCTGACACTGAAGCTTTCTTT | CASSSVSDTEAFF
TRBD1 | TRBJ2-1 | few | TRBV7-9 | TGTGCCAGCAGCAAAGCCGGGACAGGGTTTAATGAGCAGTTCTTC | CASSKAGTGFNEQFF
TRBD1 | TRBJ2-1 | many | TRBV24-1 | TGTGCCACCACTACAGGGGGCCCTGACAATGAGCAGTTCTTC | CATTTGGPDNEQFF
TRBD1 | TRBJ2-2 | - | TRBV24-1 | TGTGCCACCAGTGATACCGTTGACAGGGGGCGCCCCGGGGAGCTGTTTTTT | CATSDTVDRGRPGELFF
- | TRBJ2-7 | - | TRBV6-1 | TGTGCCAGCACTATGGGACCCCGCTCGGGCGAGCAGTACTTC | CASTMGPRSGEQYF
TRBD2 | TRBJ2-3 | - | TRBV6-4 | TGTGCCAGCAGTGACTCGGGGGGGACGGGCACAGATACGCAGTATTTT | CASSDSGGTGTDTQYF
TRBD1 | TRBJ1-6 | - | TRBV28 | TGTGCCAGCAGTCAGACAGGGAGCTCCTATAATTCACCCCTCCACTTT | CASSQTGSSYNSPLHF
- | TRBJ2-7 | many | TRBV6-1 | TGTGCCAGCAGTTATTTTAGCTCCTACGAGCAGTACTTC | CASSYFSSYEQYF
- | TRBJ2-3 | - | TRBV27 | - | CASSSSNTAATQYF
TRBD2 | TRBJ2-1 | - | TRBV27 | TGTGCCAGCAGCGGCCTAGCGGGAGGTGACAATGAGCAGTTCTTC | CASSGLAGGDNEQFF
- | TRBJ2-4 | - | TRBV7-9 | TGTGCCAGCAGCTTTATCTTCGGAAGGGCCCTAGGCATTCAGTACTTC | CASSFIFGRALGIQYF
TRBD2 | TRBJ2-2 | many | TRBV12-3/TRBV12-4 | TGTGCCAGCAGTTTTAAAACTAGCGGGAGGACCGGGGAGCTGTTTTTT | CASSFKTSGRTGELFF
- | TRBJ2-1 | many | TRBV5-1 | TGCGCCAGCAGCCTTCCTGCGGGAAGCTCCTACAATGAGCAGTTCTTC | CASSLPAGSSYNEQFF
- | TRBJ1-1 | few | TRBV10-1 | TGCGCCAGCAGTGAGTTCTCCGGGACATTTGGAGAAGCTTTCTTT | CASSEFSGTFGEAFF
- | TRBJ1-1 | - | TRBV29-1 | TGCAGCGTTGGGGTCGGCGCTCTTCTCACTGAAGCTTTCTTT | CSVGVGALLTEAFF
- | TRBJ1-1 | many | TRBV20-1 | TGCAGTGCACCCGACAGACTGAACACTGAAGCTTTCTTT | CSAPDRLNTEAFF
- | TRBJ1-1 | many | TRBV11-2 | TGTGCCAGCAGCTGGGTCAGCCCTGAAGCTTTCTTT | CASSWVSPEAFF
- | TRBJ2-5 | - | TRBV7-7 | TGTGCTAGCAGCTTACCAGCGGAAGAGACCCAGTACTTC | CASSLPAEETQYF
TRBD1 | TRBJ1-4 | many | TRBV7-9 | TGTGCCAGCAGCCCCAGGGGGTCTAAAGGGGAAAAACTGTTTTTT | CASSPRGSKGEKLFF
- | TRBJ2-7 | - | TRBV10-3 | TGTGCCATCAGGGGTGCCACGTCCTACGAGCAGTACTTC | CAIRGATSYEQYF
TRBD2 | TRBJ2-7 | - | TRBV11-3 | TGTGCCAGCAGCCCTAGGACTAGCGGGAGTGTCGGGGAGCAGTACTTC | CASSPRTSGSVGEQYF
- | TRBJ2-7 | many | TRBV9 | TGTGCCAGCAGCGTAGGGGCCGACGATACCTACGAGCAGTACTTC | CASSVGADDTYEQYF
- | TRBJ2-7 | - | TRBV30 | TGTGCCTGGAGTACCGGTTTCTCCTACGAGCAGTACTTC | CAWSTGFSYEQYF
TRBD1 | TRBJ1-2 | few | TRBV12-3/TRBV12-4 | TGTGCCAGCAGGGAGCCCGGGACAGGGAACTATGGCTACACCTTC | CASREPGTGNYGYTF
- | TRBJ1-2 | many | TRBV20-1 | TGCAGTGCGGCGGGCGCCGCGATCTGGTTTGGCTACACCTTC | CSAAGAAIWFGYTF
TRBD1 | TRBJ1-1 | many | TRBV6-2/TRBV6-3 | TGTGCCAGCAAAGACAGGGGGGACACTGAAGCTTTCTTT | CASKDRGDTEAFF
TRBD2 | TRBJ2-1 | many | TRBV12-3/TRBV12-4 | TGTGCCAGCAGTTTAGCGTGGGCTAGCGGGAGGGATGAGCAGTTCTTC | CASSLAWASGRDEQFF
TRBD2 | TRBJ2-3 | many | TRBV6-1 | TGTGCCAGCAGTCCTCCCGGCTTAGCGGGAGGCACAGATACGCAGTATTTT | CASSPPGLAGGTDTQYF
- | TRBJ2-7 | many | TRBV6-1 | TGTGCCAGCAGTCCACTCCGGGGCTCCTACGAGCAGTACTTC | CASSPLRGSYEQYF
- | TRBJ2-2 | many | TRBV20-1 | TGCAGTGTCGACAGGACGAGCACCGGGGAGCTGTTTTTT | CSVDRTSTGELFF
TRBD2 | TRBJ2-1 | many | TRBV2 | TGTGCCAGCACCGGACTAGCGGCTTACAATGAGCAGTTCTTC | CASTGLAAYNEQFF
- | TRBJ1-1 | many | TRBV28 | TGTGCCAGCAGCTCATTGAGGGGGGTTAACACTGAAGCTTTCTTT | CASSSLRGVNTEAFF
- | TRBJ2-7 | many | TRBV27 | TGTGCCAGCAGTTTAAGTCCGGACAGTTACGAGCAGTACTTC | CASSLSPDSYEQYF
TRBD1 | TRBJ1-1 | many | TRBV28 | TGTGCCAGCAGTGGTCAGGGGGCGCGCACTGAAGCTTTCTTT | CASSGQGARTEAFF
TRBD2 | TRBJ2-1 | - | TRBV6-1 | TGTGCCCGCATCTCTGGGGCTAGCGGGAGGAATGAGCAGTTCTTC | CARISGASGRNEQFF
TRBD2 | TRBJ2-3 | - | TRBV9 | TGTGCCAGCAGCGCGGAAATTAGCGGGTCCACAGATACGCGGTATTTT | CASSAEISGSTDTRYF
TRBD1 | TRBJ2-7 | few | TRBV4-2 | TGTGCCAGCAGCCAGGGACAGGGGCTAAGCTCCTACGAGCAGTACTTC | CASSQGQGLSSYEQYF
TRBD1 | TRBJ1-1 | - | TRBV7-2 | TGTGCCAGCAGCTTAAACAGACAGGGGGTTAACACTGAAGCTTTCTTT | CASSLNRQGVNTEAFF
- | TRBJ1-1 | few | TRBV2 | TGTGCCAGCAGCCCGGCCCTTGGGGCTTTCTTT | CASSPALGAFF
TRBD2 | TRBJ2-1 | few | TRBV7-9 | TGTGCCAGCAGTTATAGCGGGACCCGCGGTGAGCAGTTCTTC | CASSYSGTRGEQFF
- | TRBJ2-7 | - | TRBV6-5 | TGTGCCAGCAGTTACCGCGTCGGGACCGCCTCCTCCGAGCAGTACTTC | CASSYRVGTASSEQYF
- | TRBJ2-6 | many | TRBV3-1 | TGTGCCAGCAGCCAAGGATTAAGGGGCTCTGGGGCCAACGTCCTGACTTTC | CASSQGLRGSGANVLTF
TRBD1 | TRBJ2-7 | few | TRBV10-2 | TGCGCCAGCAATACAGGGGTCGCCGAGCAGTACTTC | CASNTGVAEQYF
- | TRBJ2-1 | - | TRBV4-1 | TGCGCCAGCAGCCAATACCCGGCGAGCGGCTCCTACAATGAGCAGTTCTTC | CASSQYPASGSYNEQFF
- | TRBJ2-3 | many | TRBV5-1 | TGCGCCAGCAGCTTGGCTCCTACGCCGGGTGATACGCAGTATTTT | CASSLAPTPGDTQYF
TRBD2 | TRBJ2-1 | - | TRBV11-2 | TGTGCCAGCAGCTTAGGAGTGGGTAGCGGGGGGAGCTATTCCTACAATGAGCAGTTCTTC | CASSLGVGSGGSYSYNEQFF
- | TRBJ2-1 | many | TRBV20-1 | TGCAGTGCTACTTACAGGGTACAAGAGCAGTTCTTC | CSATYRVQEQFF
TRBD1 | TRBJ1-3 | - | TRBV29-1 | TGCAGCGTTGGGAACCGGGACAGGCTCTCTGGAAACACCATATATTTT | CSVGNRDRLSGNTIYF